This T cell receptor beta chain was identified during a study of T cells in Graves' hyperthyroidism and ophthalmopathy. In this sample, this clonotype turned up a few times. What it binds is not known. General study results and limits: Researchers found most expanded thyroid clonotypes above 0.001 in blood as well. By a 13 V-J model, ophthalmopathy was set apart from stable hyperthyroidism.

Amplified TCR beta CDR3 regions came from RNA transcripts. The HTBI set primed first-round TCR CDR3 RT-PCR. TCRdb re-called the multiplex PCR reads with MiXCR, one entry per CDR3 protein. The table shows over 120,000 distinct CDR3 sequences, with 22% occurring only once. Newly diagnosed patients aged 18 to 65 had hyperthyroidism of under 2 months' duration. The V gene lost 6 bases and the J gene lost 4 bases, with 13 bases spanning the gap. The CDR3 is 12 amino acids. Germline CDR1 is DFQATT and CDR2 is SNEGSKA (reference sequence). Sequencing input: blood. The source is a woman aged 45-59 years with Graves' hyperthyroidism that later progressed to Graves' ophthalmopathy. This chain connects TRBV20-1 to TRBJ2-7; D remains unclear. Written as DNA, the CDR3 is TGCAGTGCAAACCTCGGCGCTTACGAGCAGTACTTC. Its protein is CSANLGAYEQYF.